A selection of T cell receptor beta chains follows, all from one sample in a study of shared clonotypes between healthy human individuals. Only in-frame clones appear in the TCRdb table, and some are missing; sequencing was by immunoSEQ multiplex PCR. The table includes millions of clones, 80% to 95% detected once. The sequencing input was naive CD4+ T cells from PBMCs. Every receptor here comes from a man aged 18 to 29 in good health. Some clones in this sample may be carry-over from other donors' samples. The CDR3 runs from the conserved cysteine through the conserved F or W. D genes are given only for firm matches. Expanded clones are given a class, and other clones once, few, many or no size at all.

d_call	v_call	clone_size	j_call	cdr3_aa	cdr3_nt
.	TRBV9	once	TRBJ2-6	CASSVGNRYFSGANVLTF	TGTGCCAGCAGCGTAGGAAACAGGTATTTCTCTGGGGCCAACGTCCTGACTTTC
.	TRBV2	.	TRBJ1-3	CASSETPQGPGNTIYF	TGTGCCAGCAGTGAAACCCCCCAGGGCCCTGGAAACACCATATATTTT
.	TRBV10-3	.	TRBJ1-3	CAISESSGRSGNTIYF	TGTGCCATCAGTGAGTCGAGCGGTCGCTCTGGAAACACCATATATTTT
.	TRBV5-6	.	TRBJ2-5	CASSFRGRAYQETQYF	TGTGCCAGCAGCTTCCGAGGGAGAGCGTACCAAGAGACCCAGTACTTC
TRBD1	TRBV25-1	.	TRBJ2-7	CASRATGAASYEQYF	TGTGCCAGCAGAGCCACAGGGGCCGCTTCCTACGAGCAGTACTTC
.	TRBV4-3	.	TRBJ2-3	CASSQEVAGTDTQYF	TGCGCCAGCAGCCAAGAGGTAGCGGGCACAGATACGCAGTATTTT
.	TRBV7-2	.	TRBJ1-1	CASRASAGTEAFF	TGTGCCAGCAGAGCTAGCGCGGGCACTGAAGCTTTCTTT
TRBD2	TRBV15	.	TRBJ2-1	CATSRDLLAHYNEQFF	TGTGCCACCAGCAGAGATTTACTAGCGCACTACAATGAGCAGTTCTTC
TRBD2	TRBV7-2	.	TRBJ2-7	CASSLPPSGNYIPYEQYF	TGTGCCAGCAGCTTACCGCCTAGCGGGAATTATATTCCCTACGAGCAGTACTTC
TRBD1	TRBV7-9	.	TRBJ2-2	CASSLGTGDTGELFF	TGTGCCAGCAGCTTGGGGACAGGGGACACCGGGGAGCTGTTTTTT
.	TRBV11-3	.	TRBJ2-3	CASSSRGVGTDTQYF	TGTGCCAGCAGCTCCCGGGGCGTTGGCACAGATACGCAGTATTTT
.	TRBV7-9	.	TRBJ1-5	CASSSLQGQPQHF	TGTGCCAGCAGCTCACTACAGGGACAACCCCAGCATTTT
.	TRBV30	.	TRBJ2-1	CAWKYGATAYNEQFF	TGTGCCTGGAAATACGGGGCGACCGCCTACAATGAGCAGTTCTTC
.	TRBV5-5	.	TRBJ1-1	CASSLAGTRNTEAFF	TGTGCCAGCAGCTTGGCAGGGACGCGGAACACTGAAGCTTTCTTT
.	TRBV6-5	.	TRBJ2-7	CASSRQASGYEQYF	TGTGCCAGCAGTCGGCAGGCAAGCGGCTACGAGCAGTACTTC
.	TRBV9	.	TRBJ2-1	CASSVGTGTSGRASFF	.
TRBD2	TRBV4-1	.	TRBJ2-1	CASSQAYPGLDARGGSYNEQFF	TGCGCCAGCAGCCAAGCTTATCCGGGACTAGATGCCAGGGGAGGCTCCTACAATGAGCAGTTCTTC
.	TRBV6-6	.	TRBJ1-4	CASSPGPATNEKLFF	TGTGCCAGCAGTCCGGGACCTGCAACTAATGAAAAACTGTTTTTT
TRBD1	TRBV4-3	.	TRBJ1-5	CASSQVVTGTGDQPQHF	TGCGCCAGCAGCCAAGTCGTAACCGGGACAGGGGATCAGCCCCAGCATTTT
TRBD1	TRBV2	once	TRBJ1-3	CASSGQGGPGNTIYF	TGTGCCAGCAGTGGACAGGGTGGGCCTGGAAACACCATATATTTT
TRBD1	TRBV7-9	.	TRBJ2-7	CASSLEGWTGSYEQYF	TGTGCCAGCAGCTTAGAAGGATGGACAGGCTCCTACGAGCAGTACTTC
.	TRBV6-1	.	TRBJ2-7	CASRTGPSPNYEQYF	TGTGCCAGCAGGACAGGCCCCTCTCCCAACTACGAGCAGTACTTC
.	TRBV7-3	.	TRBJ2-5	CASSRAGTPGTETQYF	TGTGCCAGCAGCCGAGCCGGGACCCCGGGGACGGAGACCCAGTACTTC
TRBD1	TRBV5-1	.	TRBJ2-5	CASTYLGQGQETQYF	TGCGCCAGCACCTACCTGGGACAGGGCCAAGAGACCCAGTACTTC
TRBD1	TRBV5-1	.	TRBJ2-1	CASSLRGTGVYNEQFF	TGCGCCAGCAGCTTGCGGGGGACAGGGGTATACAATGAGCAGTTCTTC
TRBD1	TRBV5-1	.	TRBJ1-1	CASSSTRTGNTEAFF	TGCGCCAGCAGCTCCACCCGGACAGGGAACACTGAAGCTTTCTTT
.	TRBV5-1	.	TRBJ1-2	CASSFEGFPNYGYTF	TGCGCCAGCAGCTTTGAGGGGTTTCCTAACTATGGCTACACCTTC
.	TRBV5-1	.	TRBJ2-7	CASSLGDPNKDYEQYF	TGCGCCAGCAGCCTCGGGGATCCCAACAAAGACTACGAGCAGTACTTC
.	TRBV5-4	.	TRBJ2-3	CASSLGGNTDTQYF	TGTGCCAGCAGCTTGGGTGGGAATACAGATACGCAGTATTTT
TRBD1	TRBV5-1	.	TRBJ1-4	CASSPDRGGEKLFF	TGCGCCAGCAGCCCGGACAGGGGAGGGGAAAAACTGTTTTTT
TRBD1	TRBV27	.	TRBJ1-2	CASSPKDRIWGIYGYTF	TGTGCCAGCAGTCCTAAGGACAGGATATGGGGGATCTATGGCTACACCTTC
TRBD2	TRBV5-1	.	TRBJ2-1	CASSFSGRSDNEQFF	TGCGCCAGCAGCTTTAGCGGGAGGAGTGACAATGAGCAGTTCTTC
TRBD1	TRBV7-3	.	TRBJ2-7	CASSFPGGEQYF	TGTGCCAGCAGCTTCCCAGGGGGAGAGCAGTACTTC
.	TRBV16	once	TRBJ1-1	CASSHTPPRSSTGLNTEAFF	TGTGCCAGCAGCCACACACCCCCCCGGTCCTCAACAGGCTTGAACACTGAAGCTTTCTTT
TRBD1	TRBV2	.	TRBJ1-1	CASRPTGGTTEAFF	TGTGCCAGCAGGCCTACAGGGGGCACCACTGAAGCTTTCTTT
TRBD1	TRBV29-1	.	TRBJ1-2	CSVKVWGRQGRGYGYTF	TGCAGCGTCAAAGTTTGGGGACGACAGGGGAGGGGCTATGGCTACACCTTC
TRBD1	TRBV7-3	.	TRBJ2-7	CASSLYGTGDPYEQYF	TGTGCCAGCAGCTTATACGGGACAGGGGATCCCTACGAGCAGTACTTC
TRBD1	TRBV27	.	TRBJ1-1	CASSLGQGRGTEAFF	TGTGCCAGCAGTTTGGGACAGGGGAGAGGCACTGAAGCTTTCTTT
.	TRBV6-5	.	TRBJ2-7	CASRVGRYYEQYF	TGTGCCAGCAGGGTCGGCAGATACTACGAGCAGTACTTC
TRBD1	TRBV5-4	.	TRBJ2-5	CASNSKQGQETQYF	TGTGCCAGCAACTCTAAACAGGGGCAAGAGACCCAGTACTTC
.	TRBV5-1	once	TRBJ2-5	CASSFGRGEETQYF	TGCGCCAGCAGCTTTGGGCGAGGGGAAGAGACCCAGTACTTC
.	TRBV28	.	TRBJ2-2	CASSLYRVSGELFF	TGTGCCAGCAGTTTATACAGAGTGTCCGGGGAGCTGTTTTTT
.	TRBV28	.	TRBJ2-3	CASSWRGRTSTDTQYF	TGTGCCAGCAGTTGGAGGGGGAGAACTAGCACAGATACGCAGTATTTT
.	TRBV6-5	.	TRBJ2-7	CASSYSGSDYEQYF	TGTGCCAGCAGTTACTCAGGCAGCGACTACGAGCAGTACTTC
.	TRBV9	.	TRBJ2-5	CASSSTGQETQYF	TGTGCCAGCAGCTCTACAGGGCAAGAGACCCAGTACTTC
.	TRBV7-9	.	TRBJ2-3	CASSFTFTGPDTDTQYF	TGTGCCAGCAGCTTTACCTTTACAGGGCCTGACACAGATACGCAGTATTTT
TRBD1	TRBV13	.	TRBJ2-7	CASSFDRGTDEQYF	TGTGCCAGCAGCTTCGACAGGGGCACGGATGAGCAGTACTTC
.	TRBV2	.	TRBJ1-5	CASSVAGGNQPQHF	TGTGCCAGCAGTGTGGCAGGGGGCAATCAGCCCCAGCATTTT
.	TRBV28	few	TRBJ1-1	CASSMVKDTEAFF	TGTGCCAGCAGTATGGTTAAGGACACTGAAGCTTTCTTT
.	TRBV2	.	TRBJ2-7	CASSPTGGEQYF	TGTGCCAGCAGCCCCACTGGGGGCGAGCAGTACTTC
TRBD1	TRBV5-1	.	TRBJ1-1	CASSTLTGGVNTEAFF	TGCGCCAGCAGCACCTTGACAGGGGGAGTGAACACTGAAGCTTTCTTT
.	TRBV5-1	.	TRBJ1-2	CASSPNRAHGYTF	TGCGCCAGCAGCCCAAACAGGGCCCATGGCTACACCTTC
.	TRBV6-1	.	TRBJ2-7	CASSERQGWDEQYF	TGTGCCAGCAGTGAACGGCAGGGTTGGGACGAGCAGTACTTC
.	TRBV14	.	TRBJ1-4	CASSQDSRQKLFF	TGTGCCAGCAGCCAAGATTCCCGGCAAAAACTGTTTTTT
TRBD2	TRBV14	.	TRBJ2-7	CASSHRTTSGGVHEQYF	TGTGCCAGCAGCCACCGAACGACTAGCGGGGGGGTACACGAGCAGTACTTC
.	TRBV28	.	TRBJ1-2	CASSLGWQNYGYTF	TGTGCCAGCAGTTTGGGTTGGCAGAACTATGGCTACACCTTC
.	TRBV5-1	.	TRBJ1-3	CASSPGPNSGNTIYF	TGCGCCAGCAGTCCAGGACCGAACTCTGGAAACACCATATATTTT
.	TRBV11-3	once	TRBJ2-3	CASSLEGGNTDTQYF	TGTGCCAGCAGCTTAGAGGGCGGAAACACAGATACGCAGTATTTT
.	TRBV30	once	TRBJ1-3	CAWSSGSGNTIYF	TGTGCCTGGAGCTCAGGGTCTGGAAACACCATATATTTT
TRBD2	TRBV5-4	.	TRBJ2-5	CASSGGTSGRKETQYF	TGTGCCAGCAGCGGGGGGACTAGCGGGAGGAAAGAGACCCAGTACTTC